These T cell receptor beta chains were read from a single sample in a study of type 1 and type 2 diabetes patients. One entry per CDR3 protein, called by TCRdb with MiXCR from the multiplex PCR reads. The table records 270,000 or so distinct CDR3 sequences, approximately 50% of them present only once. Sequencing was performed on peripheral blood mononuclear cells (PBMCs). These receptor sequences come from a man aged 18 to 35 with type 2 diabetes. The CDR3 runs from the conserved cysteine through the conserved F or W. D genes are given only for firm matches. Clone size is stated in some rows and not others, as once, few, many or a class when expanded.

V gene: TRBV2
clone size: few
J gene: TRBJ2-1
CDR3 length: 15
D gene: TRBD2
CDR3 protein: CASIQSGSSYNEQFF
CDR3 DNA: TGTGCCAGCATCCAAAGCGGGAGCTCCTACAATGAGCAGTTCTTC

V gene: TRBV10-3
clone size: -
J gene: TRBJ1-2
CDR3 length: 17
D gene: -
CDR3 protein: CASSYSSMGQISIGYTF
CDR3 DNA: TGTGCCAGCAGTTACTCGAGTATGGGGCAGATCTCTATTGGCTACACCTTC

V gene: TRBV19
clone size: -
J gene: TRBJ1-2
CDR3 length: 15
D gene: TRBD1
CDR3 protein: CASYLGQGSPYGYTF
CDR3 DNA: TGTGCCAGTTATCTGGGACAGGGGTCACCTTATGGCTACACCTTC

V gene: TRBV19
clone size: -
J gene: TRBJ1-2
CDR3 length: 15
D gene: -
CDR3 protein: CASAKPGHSNYGYTF
CDR3 DNA: TGTGCCAGCGCCAAACCGGGACATTCCAACTATGGCTACACCTTC

V gene: TRBV28
clone size: many
J gene: TRBJ2-5
CDR3 length: 15
D gene: TRBD1
CDR3 protein: CASSTGQGVSETQYF
CDR3 DNA: TGTGCCAGCAGTACGGGACAGGGTGTCTCAGAGACCCAGTACTTC

V gene: TRBV7-9
clone size: -
J gene: TRBJ2-1
CDR3 length: 16
D gene: TRBD2
CDR3 protein: CASSLDGSGGDNEQFF
CDR3 DNA: TGTGCCAGCAGCTTAGACGGTAGCGGGGGGGACAATGAGCAGTTCTTC

V gene: TRBV6-5
clone size: -
J gene: TRBJ2-2
CDR3 length: 15
D gene: TRBD2
CDR3 protein: CASTIAGEHTGELFF
CDR3 DNA: TGTGCCAGCACCATAGCGGGAGAGCACACCGGGGAGCTGTTTTTT

V gene: TRBV5-1
clone size: -
J gene: TRBJ2-7
CDR3 length: 18
D gene: TRBD2
CDR3 protein: CASSLLAGGLTVSYEQYF
CDR3 DNA: TGCGCCAGCAGCTTACTAGCGGGGGGGCTGACGGTCTCCTACGAGCAGTACTTC

V gene: TRBV7-2
clone size: -
J gene: TRBJ2-2
CDR3 length: 14
D gene: -
CDR3 protein: CASSPSTGTGELFF
CDR3 DNA: TGTGCCAGCAGCCCCAGCACAGGGACCGGGGAGCTGTTTTTT

V gene: TRBV6-5
clone size: -
J gene: TRBJ2-1
CDR3 length: 13
D gene: TRBD1
CDR3 protein: CASSVGGSYEQFF
CDR3 DNA: TGTGCCAGCAGTGTAGGGGGCTCCTACGAGCAGTTCTTC

V gene: TRBV4-1
clone size: few
J gene: TRBJ2-5
CDR3 length: 17
D gene: TRBD2
CDR3 protein: CASSQDTGLAGGETQYF
CDR3 DNA: TGCGCCAGCAGCCAAGATACGGGACTAGCGGGTGGAGAGACCCAGTACTTC

V gene: TRBV12-3/TRBV12-4
clone size: many
J gene: TRBJ2-7
CDR3 length: 15
D gene: -
CDR3 protein: CASSLVSFRVYEQYF
CDR3 DNA: TGTGCCAGCAGTTTAGTTTCGTTCAGGGTCTACGAGCAGTACTTC

V gene: TRBV10-3
clone size: -
J gene: TRBJ1-5
CDR3 length: 13
D gene: -
CDR3 protein: CAIKGTGNQPQHF
CDR3 DNA: TGTGCCATCAAAGGGACCGGGAATCAGCCCCAGCATTTT

V gene: TRBV7-2
clone size: few
J gene: TRBJ2-2
CDR3 length: 17
D gene: TRBD2
CDR3 protein: CASSLNSASGGVRELFF
CDR3 DNA: TGTGCCAGCAGCTTAAATTCCGCTAGCGGGGGGGTGAGGGAGCTGTTTTTT

V gene: TRBV19
clone size: few
J gene: TRBJ2-6
CDR3 length: 17
D gene: -
CDR3 protein: CASSIAFPGSGANVLTF
CDR3 DNA: TGTGCCAGTAGTATAGCGTTTCCAGGGTCTGGGGCCAACGTCCTGACTTTC

V gene: TRBV10-1
clone size: -
J gene: TRBJ2-3
CDR3 length: 13
D gene: -
CDR3 protein: CASSGSGTDTQYF
CDR3 DNA: TGCGCCAGCAGTGGGTCGGGAACAGATACGCAGTATTTT

V gene: TRBV20-1
clone size: -
J gene: TRBJ2-2
CDR3 length: 12
D gene: -
CDR3 protein: CSASEIWGELFF
CDR3 DNA: TGCAGTGCTTCAGAAATCTGGGGGGAGCTGTTTTTT

V gene: TRBV20-1
clone size: -
J gene: TRBJ2-5
CDR3 length: 12
D gene: -
CDR3 protein: CSARDREETQYF
CDR3 DNA: TGCAGTGCTAGAGACAGGGAGGAGACCCAGTACTTC

V gene: TRBV12-3/TRBV12-4
clone size: few
J gene: TRBJ2-1
CDR3 length: 13
D gene: -
CDR3 protein: CASSLAEYNEQFF
CDR3 DNA: TGTGCCAGCAGTTTAGCGGAATACAATGAGCAGTTCTTC

V gene: TRBV19
clone size: few
J gene: TRBJ1-2
CDR3 length: 14
D gene: TRBD1
CDR3 protein: CASRTPQGVDGYTF
CDR3 DNA: TGTGCCAGTAGAACACCCCAGGGGGTGGATGGCTACACCTTC

V gene: TRBV5-1
clone size: -
J gene: TRBJ2-7
CDR3 length: 13
D gene: -
CDR3 protein: CASSLGPLYEQYF
CDR3 DNA: TGCGCCAGCAGCTTGGGTCCCCTTTACGAGCAGTACTTC

V gene: TRBV2
clone size: few
J gene: TRBJ2-3
CDR3 length: 14
D gene: -
CDR3 protein: CASSEDSYTDTQYF
CDR3 DNA: TGTGCCAGCAGTGAAGACAGCTACACAGATACGCAGTATTTT

V gene: TRBV10-3
clone size: many
J gene: TRBJ2-7
CDR3 length: 14
D gene: TRBD1
CDR3 protein: CAIRMGQGGIEQYF
CDR3 DNA: TGTGCCATCAGGATGGGACAGGGAGGGATCGAGCAGTACTTC

V gene: TRBV20-1
clone size: -
J gene: TRBJ1-2
CDR3 length: 15
D gene: TRBD1
CDR3 protein: CSARGGRGRSDGYTF
CDR3 DNA: TGCAGTGCTAGAGGTGGTAGGGGGCGGTCTGATGGCTACACCTTC

V gene: TRBV6-6
clone size: -
J gene: TRBJ2-7
CDR3 length: 15
D gene: TRBD2
CDR3 protein: CASRIGGGSSYEQYF
CDR3 DNA: TGTGCCAGCAGGATCGGGGGGGGGAGCTCCTACGAGCAGTACTTC

V gene: TRBV6-1
clone size: -
J gene: TRBJ1-2
CDR3 length: 16
D gene: -
CDR3 protein: CATATLPGQLPYGYTF
CDR3 DNA: TGTGCCACCGCAACTCTCCCGGGACAACTACCTTATGGCTACACCTTC

V gene: TRBV7-7
clone size: few
J gene: TRBJ2-3
CDR3 length: 15
D gene: -
CDR3 protein: CASSPTVLSTDTQYF
CDR3 DNA: TGTGCTAGCAGCCCGACAGTTCTCAGCACAGATACGCAGTATTTT

V gene: TRBV20-1
clone size: -
J gene: TRBJ2-7
CDR3 length: 13
D gene: TRBD2
CDR3 protein: CSARRTSGYEQHF
CDR3 DNA: TGCAGTGCTAGGAGGACTAGCGGCTACGAGCAGCACTTC

V gene: TRBV30
clone size: -
J gene: TRBJ2-7
CDR3 length: 11
D gene: -
CDR3 protein: CAWSGAYEQYF
CDR3 DNA: TGTGCCTGGAGCGGAGCCTACGAGCAGTACTTC

V gene: TRBV20-1
clone size: -
J gene: TRBJ2-1
CDR3 length: 17
D gene: TRBD2
CDR3 protein: CSARPTSTSGLYNEQFF
CDR3 DNA: TGCAGTGCTCGCCCGACCTCGACTAGCGGCTTATACAATGAGCAGTTCTTC

V gene: TRBV2
clone size: -
J gene: TRBJ2-6
CDR3 length: 18
D gene: TRBD1
CDR3 protein: CASRTLGTGFSGANVLTF
CDR3 DNA: TGTGCCAGCAGGACCCTCGGGACAGGTTTCTCTGGGGCCAACGTCCTGACTTTC